The present TCR beta chain was sequenced within a study of T cell changes during pregnancy in multiple sclerosis. Sequenced by immunoSEQ multiplex PCR; TCRdb stores in-frame clones only, minus some. The sample includes 40,000 to 55,000 clones, around 90% of them seen just once. Sequenced material: CD4+ T cells from peripheral blood mononuclear cells, taken before pregnancy. The receptor was isolated from a female donor with multiple sclerosis, enrolled in a pregnancy study.

Written as DNA, the CDR3 is TGCGCCAGCAGCCCTGGGACACCATATAGCAATCAGCCCCAGCATTTT. Protein sequence: CASSPGTPYSNQPQHF. V gene TRBV5-1 combines with J gene TRBJ1-5, with D maybe TRBD1 (6 bases). CDR3 length: 16 residues. V was trimmed by 4 bases and J by 0 bases, leaving 14 bases between them. Germline V gene data show CDR1 as SGHRS and CDR2 as YFSETQ.